The entry below describes one T cell receptor beta chain. CAS ≥3, NOSPECS ≥4, moderate-to-severe activity and duration under 3 months marked donors with ophthalmopathy. The authors used Ficoll-Paque density gradient centrifugation to separate PBMCs. The input was approximately 9.3 ml of fresh peripheral blood. This specimen comes from a study of Graves' ophthalmopathy and Graves' hyperthyroidism. For the study at large: There was a collection of peripheral blood at initial diagnosis, before any treatment.

CDR3 length equals 14 residues. Trimming left V 5 bases short and J 1 base short, with 11 bases between. RNA transcripts provided the template for amplifying TCR beta CDR3 regions. Investigators did first-round RT-PCR with HTBI primers, then second-round multiplex PCR. From the multiplex PCR reads, TCRdb called clonotypes with MiXCR, one entry per CDR3 protein. The data show about 220,000 distinct CDR3 sequences, with roughly 21% seen just once and around 40% held by the top ten. Sequencing was done on a sample of peripheral blood. The chain recombines TRBV12-3 or TRBV12-4 with TRBJ1-2; tentatively, D is TRBD1 (5 bases). The sequence was obtained from a woman aged 50 to 65 with Graves' ophthalmopathy. CDR3 sequence: CASSLQGINYGYTF. The DNA of the CDR3 is TGTGCCAGCAGTCTCCAGGGAATTAACTATGGCTACACCTTC.